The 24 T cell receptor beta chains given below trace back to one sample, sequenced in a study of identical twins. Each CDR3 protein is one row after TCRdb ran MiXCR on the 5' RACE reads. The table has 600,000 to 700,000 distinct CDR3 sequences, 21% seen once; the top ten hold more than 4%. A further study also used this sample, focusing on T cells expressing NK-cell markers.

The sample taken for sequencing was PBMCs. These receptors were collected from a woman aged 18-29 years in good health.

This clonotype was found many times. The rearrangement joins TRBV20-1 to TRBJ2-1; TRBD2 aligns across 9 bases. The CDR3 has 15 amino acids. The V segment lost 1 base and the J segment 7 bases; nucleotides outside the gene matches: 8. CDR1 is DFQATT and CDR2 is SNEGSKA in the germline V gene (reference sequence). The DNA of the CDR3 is TGCAGTGCTAGAGCATTGGCGGGGGGGACTAATGAGCAGTTCTTC. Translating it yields CSARALAGGTNEQFF.

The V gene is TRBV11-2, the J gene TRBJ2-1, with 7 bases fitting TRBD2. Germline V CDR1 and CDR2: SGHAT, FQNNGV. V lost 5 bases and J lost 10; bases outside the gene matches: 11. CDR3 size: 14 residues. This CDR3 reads CASSPAGLVTEQFF. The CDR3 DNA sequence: TGTGCCAGCAGCCCCGCCGGACTAGTGACAGAGCAGTTCTTC.

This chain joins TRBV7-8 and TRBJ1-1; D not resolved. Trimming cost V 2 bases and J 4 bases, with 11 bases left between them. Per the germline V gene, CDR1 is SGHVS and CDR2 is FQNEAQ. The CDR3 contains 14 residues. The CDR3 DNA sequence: TGTGCCAGCAGCTTACGCTACTCTCTCACTGAAGCTTTCTTT. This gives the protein CASSLRYSLTEAFF.

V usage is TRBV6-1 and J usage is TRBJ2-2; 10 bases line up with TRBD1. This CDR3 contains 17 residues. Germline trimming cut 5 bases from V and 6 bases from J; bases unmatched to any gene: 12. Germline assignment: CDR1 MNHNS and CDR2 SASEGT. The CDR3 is CASSITPGTGDAGELFF. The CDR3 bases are TGTGCCAGCAGTATCACCCCCGGGACAGGGGACGCCGGGGAGCTGTTTTTT.

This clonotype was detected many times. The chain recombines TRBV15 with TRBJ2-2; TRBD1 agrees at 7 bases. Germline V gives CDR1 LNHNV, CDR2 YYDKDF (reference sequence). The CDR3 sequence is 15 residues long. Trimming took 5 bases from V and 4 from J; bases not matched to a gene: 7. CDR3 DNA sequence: TGTGCCACCAGCCTACGCCGACAGGGCACCGGGGAGCTGTTTTTT. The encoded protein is CATSLRRQGTGELFF. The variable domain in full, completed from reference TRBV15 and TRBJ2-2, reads DAMVIQNPRYQVTQFGKPVTLSCSQTLNHNVMYWYQQKSSQAPKLLFHYYDKDFNNEADTPDNFQSRRPNTSFCFLDIRSPGLGDTAMYLCATSLRRQGTGELFFGEGSRLTVL.

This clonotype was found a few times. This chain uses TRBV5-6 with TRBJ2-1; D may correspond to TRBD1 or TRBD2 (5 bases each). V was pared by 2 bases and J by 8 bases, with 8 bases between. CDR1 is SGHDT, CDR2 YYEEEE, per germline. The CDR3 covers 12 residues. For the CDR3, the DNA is TGTGCCAGCAGCTTCGGGGCCCATGAGCAGTTCTTC. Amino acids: CASSFGAHEQFF.

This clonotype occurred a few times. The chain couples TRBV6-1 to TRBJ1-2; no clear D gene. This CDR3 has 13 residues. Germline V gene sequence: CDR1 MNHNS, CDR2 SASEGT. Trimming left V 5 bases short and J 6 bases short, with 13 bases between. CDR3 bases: TGTGCCAGCAGTCCACAGATAGACCATGGCTACACCTTC. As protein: CASSPQIDHGYTF.

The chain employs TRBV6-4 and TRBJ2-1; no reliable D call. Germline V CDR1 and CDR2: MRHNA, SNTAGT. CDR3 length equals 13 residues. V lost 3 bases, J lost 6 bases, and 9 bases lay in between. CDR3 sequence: CASSEDGRNEQFF. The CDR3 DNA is TGTGCCAGCAGTGAAGACGGACGCAATGAGCAGTTCTTC.

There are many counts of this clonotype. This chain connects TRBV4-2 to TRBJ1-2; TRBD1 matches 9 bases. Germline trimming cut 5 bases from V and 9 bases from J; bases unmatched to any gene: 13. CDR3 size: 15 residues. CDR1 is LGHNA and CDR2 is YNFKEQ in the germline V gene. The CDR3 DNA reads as TGTGCCAGCAGCTCTAGTACAGGACAGGGGAAGAGCTACACCTTC. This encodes CASSSSTGQGKSYTF.

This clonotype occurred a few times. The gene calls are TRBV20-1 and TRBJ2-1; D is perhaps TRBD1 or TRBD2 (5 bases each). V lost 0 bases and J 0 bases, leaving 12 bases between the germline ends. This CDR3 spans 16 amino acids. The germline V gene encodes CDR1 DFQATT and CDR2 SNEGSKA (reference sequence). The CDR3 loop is CSARDPGPSSYNEQFF. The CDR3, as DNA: TGCAGTGCTAGAGATCCGGGACCTAGCTCCTACAATGAGCAGTTCTTC.

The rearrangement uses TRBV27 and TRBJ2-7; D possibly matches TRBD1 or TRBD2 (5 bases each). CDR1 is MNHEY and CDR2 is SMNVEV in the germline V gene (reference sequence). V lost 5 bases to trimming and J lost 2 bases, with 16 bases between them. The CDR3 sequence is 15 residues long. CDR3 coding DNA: TGTGCCAGCAGTAGGGCCGTGGGGGTCGCCTACGAGCAGTACTTC. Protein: CASSRAVGVAYEQYF.

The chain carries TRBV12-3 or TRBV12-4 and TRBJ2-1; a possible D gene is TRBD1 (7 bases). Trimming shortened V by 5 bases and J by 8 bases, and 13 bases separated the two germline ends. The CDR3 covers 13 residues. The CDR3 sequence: CASSGDREDEQFF. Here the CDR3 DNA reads TGTGCCAGCAGTGGCGACAGGGAGGATGAGCAGTTCTTC.

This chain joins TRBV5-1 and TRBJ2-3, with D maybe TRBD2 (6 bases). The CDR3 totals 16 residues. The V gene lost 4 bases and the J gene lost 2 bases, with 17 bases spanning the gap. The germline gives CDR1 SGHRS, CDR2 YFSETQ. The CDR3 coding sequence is TGCGCCAGCAGCCCAGTCCGGGACTCCAACACAGATACGCAGTATTTT. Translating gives CASSPVRDSNTDTQYF.

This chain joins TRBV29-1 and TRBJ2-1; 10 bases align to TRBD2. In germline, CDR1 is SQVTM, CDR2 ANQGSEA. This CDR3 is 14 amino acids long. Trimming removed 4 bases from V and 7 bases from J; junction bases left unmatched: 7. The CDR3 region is CSVVLAGVPNEQFF. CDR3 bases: TGCAGCGTTGTCCTAGCGGGAGTACCGAATGAGCAGTTCTTC.

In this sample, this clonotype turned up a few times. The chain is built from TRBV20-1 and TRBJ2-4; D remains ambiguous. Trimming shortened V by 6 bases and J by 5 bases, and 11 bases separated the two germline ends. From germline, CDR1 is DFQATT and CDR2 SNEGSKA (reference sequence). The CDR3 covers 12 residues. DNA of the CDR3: TGCAGTGCGGCCCGAGTCGAAAACATTCAGTACTTC. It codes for CSAARVENIQYF.

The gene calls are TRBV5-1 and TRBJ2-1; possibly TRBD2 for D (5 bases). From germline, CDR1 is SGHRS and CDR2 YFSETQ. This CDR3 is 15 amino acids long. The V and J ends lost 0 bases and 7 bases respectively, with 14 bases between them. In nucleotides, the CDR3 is TGCGCCAGCAGCTTGGGTCTCCCCAGGAGGAATGAGCAGTTCTTC. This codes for CASSLGLPRRNEQFF.

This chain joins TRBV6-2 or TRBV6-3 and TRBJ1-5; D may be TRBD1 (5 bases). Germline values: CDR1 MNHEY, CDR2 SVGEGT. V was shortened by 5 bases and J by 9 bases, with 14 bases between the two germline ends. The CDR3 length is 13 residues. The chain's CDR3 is CASSTRDRRPQHF. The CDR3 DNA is TGTGCCAGCAGTACCCGGGACCGCCGGCCCCAGCATTTT.

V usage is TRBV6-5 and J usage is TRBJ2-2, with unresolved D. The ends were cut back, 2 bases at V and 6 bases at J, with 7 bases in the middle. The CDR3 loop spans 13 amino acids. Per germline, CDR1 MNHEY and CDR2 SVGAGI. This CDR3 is CASSYHAAGELFF. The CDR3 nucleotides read TGTGCCAGCAGTTACCATGCAGCCGGGGAGCTGTTTTTT.

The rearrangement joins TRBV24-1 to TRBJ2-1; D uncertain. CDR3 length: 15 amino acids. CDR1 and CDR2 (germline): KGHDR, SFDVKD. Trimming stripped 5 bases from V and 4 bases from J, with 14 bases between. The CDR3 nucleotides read TGTGCCACCAGTGTAACCCTCACCGCGTACAATGAGCAGTTCTTC. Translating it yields CATSVTLTAYNEQFF.

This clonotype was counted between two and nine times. The CDR3 nucleotides read TGCAGTGCTCCAGGACTAGCGGGGAGGGACTTATACAATGAGCAGTTCTTC. Its protein product is CSAPGLAGRDLYNEQFF. The genes are TRBV20-1 and TRBJ2-1; the match to TRBD2 covers 12 bases. CDR3 length: 17 residues. With 5 bases clipped from V and 4 bases from J, the junction kept 12 bases outside the gene matches. Germline values: CDR1 DFQATT, CDR2 SNEGSKA (reference sequence).

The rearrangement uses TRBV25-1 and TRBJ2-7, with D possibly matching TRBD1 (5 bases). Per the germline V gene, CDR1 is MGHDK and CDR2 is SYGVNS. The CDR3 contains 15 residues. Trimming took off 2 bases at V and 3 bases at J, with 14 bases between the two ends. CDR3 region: CASSEGAGWGYEQYF. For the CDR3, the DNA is TGTGCCAGCAGTGAAGGGGCAGGGTGGGGCTACGAGCAGTACTTC.

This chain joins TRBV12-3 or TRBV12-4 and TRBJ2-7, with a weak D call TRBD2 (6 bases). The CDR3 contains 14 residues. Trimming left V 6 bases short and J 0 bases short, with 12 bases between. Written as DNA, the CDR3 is TGTGCCAGCAGCTCTGGACTATCCTCCTACGAGCAGTACTTC. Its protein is CASSSGLSSYEQYF.

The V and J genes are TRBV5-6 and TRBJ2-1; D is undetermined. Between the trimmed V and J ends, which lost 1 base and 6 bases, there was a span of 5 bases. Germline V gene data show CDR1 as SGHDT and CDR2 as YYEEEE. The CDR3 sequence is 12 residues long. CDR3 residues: CASSLMANEQFF. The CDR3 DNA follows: TGTGCCAGCAGCTTGATGGCCAATGAGCAGTTCTTC.

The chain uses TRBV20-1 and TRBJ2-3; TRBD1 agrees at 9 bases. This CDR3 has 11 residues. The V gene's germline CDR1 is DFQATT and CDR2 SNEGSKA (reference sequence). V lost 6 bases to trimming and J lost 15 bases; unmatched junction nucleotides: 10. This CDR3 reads CSAPRDRAYYF. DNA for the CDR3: TGCAGTGCGCCCCGGGACAGGGCATACTATTTT.